The rows below give T cell receptor beta chains drawn from one sample of a study of T cells after yellow fever vaccination. TCRdb ran MiXCR on the 5' RACE reads and lists one entry per CDR3 protein. The sample includes 250,000 to 400,000 distinct CDR3 sequences, 4.1% of them seen just once. This specimen consisted of PBMCs, obtained 5 days after the yellow fever booster vaccination. The receptors were gathered from a man aged 18 to 30 who received the YFV17D yellow fever vaccine. The CDR3 runs from the conserved cysteine through the conserved F or W. D genes are given only for firm matches. Clone size is stated in some rows and not others, as once, few, many or a class when expanded.

TRBJ1-5,many,NA,TRBV2,TGTGCCAGCAGCGACAGATCCGGCAATCAGCCCCAGCATTTT,CASSDRSGNQPQHF
TRBJ2-7,few,NA,TRBV18,TGTGCCAGCTCACCCACCCCCTTCGACGGCGAGCAGTACTTC,CASSPTPFDGEQYF
TRBJ1-4,many,NA,TRBV6-5,TGTGCCAGCAGTACTGGACAGACTAATGAAAAACTGTTTTTT,CASSTGQTNEKLFF
TRBJ1-4,many,NA,TRBV12-3/TRBV12-4,TGTGCCAGCAGTGAAGAAAAGGGAAAACTGTTTTTT,CASSEEKGKLFF
TRBJ2-5,many,TRBD2,TRBV27,TGTGCCAGCAGTCTTGGACTAGCGGCGGAGACCCAGTACTTC,CASSLGLAAETQYF
TRBJ1-4,few,NA,TRBV12-3/TRBV12-4,TGTGCCAGCAGTTTATTTGGATCGAAAAAACTGTTTTTT,CASSLFGSKKLFF
TRBJ2-1,NA,TRBD2,TRBV7-2,TGTGCCAGCAGCTTAGCGCCAGCGGGGGGGCCTAATGAGCAGTTCTTC,CASSLAPAGGPNEQFF
TRBJ2-1,many,TRBD2,TRBV7-8,TGTGCCAGCAGCTTCTCTAAGCGGGGGCCCCACCGTTACAATGAGCAGTTCTTC,CASSFSKRGPHRYNEQFF
TRBJ1-2,few,TRBD1,TRBV20-1,TGCAGTGCTAAGGACAGGGGGCAGTTCGACTATGGCTACACCTTC,CSAKDRGQFDYGYTF
TRBJ1-4,few,NA,TRBV20-1,TGCAGTGCCTGGAGACCTAATGAAAAACTGTTTTTT,CSAWRPNEKLFF
TRBJ1-2,few,NA,TRBV12-3/TRBV12-4,TGTGCCAGCAGCCTTGTGGGGGGAGCGCTGTATGGCTACACCTTC,CASSLVGGALYGYTF
TRBJ1-2,NA,NA,TRBV6-5,TGTGCCAGCAGTTACTCGATATCTCAAGCGGGTGGCTACACCTTC,CASSYSISQAGGYTF
TRBJ1-2,NA,TRBD1,TRBV6-6,TGTGCCAGCAGTTTCAGGGGGTATAACTATGGCTACACCTTC,CASSFRGYNYGYTF
TRBJ1-1,NA,NA,TRBV11-2,TGTGCCAGCAGCTTACATTTTTATTCTGAAGCTTTCTTT,CASSLHFYSEAFF
TRBJ2-2,few,TRBD2,TRBV20-1,TGCAGTGCCACAGGCGGCGGGGGATACGCACCGAACACCGGGGAGCTGTTTTTT,CSATGGGGYAPNTGELFF
TRBJ1-4,NA,NA,TRBV11-2,TGTGCCAGCAGCCCCCAGGAGGGAAAACTGTTTTTT,CASSPQEGKLFF
TRBJ1-1,many,TRBD1,TRBV7-9,TGTGCCAGCAGCCACCCGGGACAGGGGGGGACTGAAGCTTTCTTT,CASSHPGQGGTEAFF
TRBJ1-5,many,NA,TRBV7-9,TGTGCCAGCAGCCAGTCCCCCAATCAGCCCCAGCATTTT,CASSQSPNQPQHF
TRBJ2-2,many,NA,TRBV25-1,TGTGCCAGCAGTGAGGGGAAAATGAACACCGGGGAGCTGTTTTTT,CASSEGKMNTGELFF
TRBJ1-1,NA,NA,TRBV5-3,TGTGCCAGAAGCTTGGAGGGCTGTGAAGCTTTCTTT,CARSLEGCEAFF
TRBJ2-3,NA,NA,TRBV4-3,TGCGCCAGCAGCCAAGATGGGTCCTCGGGCACAGATACGCAGTATTTT,CASSQDGSSGTDTQYF
TRBJ1-5,many,NA,TRBV20-1,TGCAGTGCTAGAGCCCCACCAGGGGAGCAGTATAGCAATCAGCCCCAGCATTTT,CSARAPPGEQYSNQPQHF
TRBJ2-3,many,TRBD1,TRBV10-3,TGTGCCACCAACCCCCAGGGACAGGCAGATACGCAGTATTTT,CATNPQGQADTQYF
TRBJ1-3,many,NA,TRBV28,TGTGCCAGCAGTTTATTTCTGGCGCTGGGAAACACCATATATTTT,CASSLFLALGNTIYF
TRBJ2-7,many,TRBD1,TRBV27,TGTGCCAGCAGATTCCTCGGGACAGGGGTTTACGAGCAGTACTTC,CASRFLGTGVYEQYF
TRBJ1-2,NA,NA,TRBV5-4,TGTGCCAGCAGCCCGTATAGTTCCGGAAGCTACACCTTC,CASSPYSSGSYTF
TRBJ1-4,few,NA,TRBV5-1,TGCGCCAGCAGCCCAGGGCGAAAACTGTTTTTT,CASSPGRKLFF
TRBJ2-7,NA,TRBD2,TRBV20-1,TGCAGTGCGACCCATAGCGGGGGGGACGAGCAGTACTTC,CSATHSGGDEQYF
TRBJ1-1,NA,TRBD1,TRBV18,TGTGCCAGCTCACCACCGACAGGGACTAACGGGGCTTTCTTT,CASSPPTGTNGAFF